A single sample gave rise to the 20 T cell receptor beta chains below, sequenced in a study of blood T cell repertoires in COVID-19. Clones were sequenced by immunoSEQ multiplex PCR, and TCRdb holds only the in-frame ones, with some missing. The sample holds roughly 250,000 clones, approximately 90% seen once. Sequencing was performed on peripheral blood. These receptors were taken from a man under 40 with acute or convalescent COVID-19.

V and J are TRBV5-8 and TRBJ1-2; perhaps TRBD1 as D (6 bases). The CDR3 has 13 residues. Between the trimmed V and J ends, which lost 0 bases and 5 bases, there was a span of 8 bases. The germline V gene encodes CDR1 SGHTS and CDR2 YDEGEE. CDR3 nucleotides: TGTGCCAGCAGCTTGGACAGGGTGTATGGCTACACCTTC. Translating it yields CASSLDRVYGYTF.

The CDR3 reads CSASPPLYGYTF. Written as DNA, the CDR3 is TGCAGTGCTAGTCCTCCTCTCTATGGCTACACCTTC. This chain links TRBV20-1 with TRBJ1-2; D is unclear. The V end lost 3 bases, the J end lost 4 bases, and 9 bases lay between the germline ends. The germline V gene has CDR1 DFQATT and CDR2 SNEGSKA (reference sequence). The CDR3 loop spans 12 amino acids.

In DNA, the CDR3 is TGTGCCAGCAGTTTTTACAGGGGGAATCAGCCCCAGCATTTT. It encodes CASSFYRGNQPQHF. The chain is built from TRBV28 and TRBJ1-5, with 8 bases that match TRBD1. The junction had 2 bases not matched to a gene; V was cut back by 3 bases and J by 4 bases. The CDR3 covers 14 residues. In germline, CDR1 is MDHEN, CDR2 SYDVKM. The whole variable domain, filled in from reference TRBV28 and TRBJ1-5, reads DVKVTQSSRYLVKRTGEKVFLECVQDMDHENMFWYRQDPGLGLRLIYFSYDVKMKEKGDIPEGYSVSREKKERFSLILESASTNQTSMYLCASSFYRGNQPQHFGDGTRLSIL.

This CDR3 reads CASSLSGLTNEKLFF. The CDR3 coding sequence is TGCGCCAGCAGCTTGAGCGGCCTAACTAATGAAAAACTGTTTTTT. The chain has TRBV5-1 and TRBJ1-4; no definite D call. V was trimmed by 1 base and J by 1 base, leaving 8 bases between them. The CDR3 extends over 15 amino acids. The germline gives CDR1 SGHRS, CDR2 YFSETQ. Variable domain in full (rest from reference TRBV5-1 and TRBJ1-4): KAGVTQTPRYLIKTRGQQVTLSCSPISGHRSVSWYQQTPGQGLQFLFEYFSETQRNKGNFPGRFSGRQFSNSRSEMNVSTLELGDSALYLCASSLSGLTNEKLFFGSGTQLSVL.

This chain links TRBV10-2 with TRBJ1-5; TRBD1 is a possible D gene (6 bases). The CDR3 runs 15 residues. V gave up 7 bases and J gave up 6 bases, with 19 bases separating them. Per the germline V gene, CDR1 is WSHSY and CDR2 is SAAADI. CDR3 residues: CASKRRGEGGQPQHF. The CDR3 region has the DNA TGCGCCAGCAAAAGGCGTGGAGAAGGGGGTCAGCCCCAGCATTTT.

This chain links TRBV4-1 with TRBJ2-1; 7 bases map to TRBD2. The CDR3 has 15 residues. J was trimmed by 8 bases and V by 4 bases; bases with no gene match: 11. Germline V CDR1 and CDR2: MGHRA, YSYEKL. This chain's CDR3 is CASSLGAGALYEQFF. The DNA of the CDR3 is TGCGCCAGCAGCCTGGGTGCGGGAGCTTTGTATGAGCAGTTCTTC.

The rearrangement uses TRBV27 and TRBJ1-5; TRBD1 might be the D (5 bases). Per germline, CDR1 MNHEY and CDR2 SMNVEV (reference sequence). Trimming pared 8 bases from V and 1 base from J, leaving 9 bases between. CDR3 length equals 13 residues. CDR3 amino acids: CASAGRSNQPQHF. The CDR3 DNA sequence: TGTGCCAGCGCGGGACGGAGCAATCAGCCCCAGCATTTT.

This clone was detected only once. The chain recombines TRBV5-1 with TRBJ1-2, with 10 bases identical to TRBD1. After removal of 4 bases from V and 0 bases from J, the junction contained 9 bases not matched to a gene. CDR1 SGHRS and CDR2 YFSETQ come from the germline V gene. The CDR3 totals 17 residues. The DNA for the CDR3 is TGCGCCAGCAGCGTGGTCCCGGGACAGGGGACTAACTATGGCTACACCTTC. It is translated as CASSVVPGQGTNYGYTF.

The chain carries TRBV7-8 and TRBJ1-3, with 8 bases identical to TRBD1. V shed 6 bases, J shed 0 bases, and the junction held 4 bases outside the gene matches. Per germline, CDR1 SGHVS and CDR2 FQNEAQ. This CDR3 comprises 15 residues. The CDR3 DNA reads TGTGCCAGCAGACGAACAGGGGGCTCTGGAAACACCATATATTTT. Protein: CASRRTGGSGNTIYF. Full variable domain (remainder filled in from reference TRBV7-8 and TRBJ1-3): GAGVSQSPRYKVAKRGQDVALRCDPISGHVSLFWYQQALGQGPEFLTYFQNEAQLDKSGLPSDRFFAERPEGSVSTLKIQRTQQEDSAVYLCASRRTGGSGNTIYFGEGSWLTVV.

The rearrangement joins TRBV30 to TRBJ1-5; possibly TRBD1 for D (6 bases). The CDR3 is 13 residues long. In germline, CDR1 is GTSNPN, CDR2 SVGIG (reference sequence). V lost 2 bases and J 4 bases, leaving 9 bases between the germline ends. The CDR3 coding sequence is TGTGCCTGGAGTCTCACAGGGAATCAGCCCCAGCATTTT. It specifies CAWSLTGNQPQHF.

This chain links TRBV5-1 with TRBJ1-3; D is unresolved. Trimming stripped 0 bases from V and 3 bases from J, with 4 bases between. This CDR3 is 13 amino acids long. Germline V gene sequence: CDR1 SGHRS, CDR2 YFSETQ. Here the CDR3 reads CASSLALGNTIYF. The CDR3 coding sequence is TGCGCCAGCAGCTTGGCACTTGGAAACACCATATATTTT.

This chain links TRBV6-5 with TRBJ1-6; 9 bases agree with TRBD1. Trimming removed 6 bases from V and 7 bases from J; junction bases left unmatched: 4. Per germline, CDR1 MNHEY and CDR2 SVGAGI. This CDR3 contains 14 residues. DNA of the CDR3: TGTGCCAGCAGAACAGGACAGGGGAATTCACCCCTCCACTTT. Encoded protein: CASRTGQGNSPLHF.

The gene calls are TRBV23-1 and TRBJ1-1; D might be TRBD1 (6 bases). TRBV23-1 is sorted into the ORF group, with uncertain function. The CDR3 totals 15 residues. V was trimmed by 3 bases and J by 2 bases, leaving 13 bases between them. For the CDR3, the DNA is TGCGCCAGCAGTCACCCGGGACATTTTAACACTGAAGCTTTCTTT. Its translation: CASSHPGHFNTEAFF.

This sequence joins TRBV28 and TRBJ2-7, with D uncertain. The length of the CDR3 is 12 residues. Trimming cost V 5 bases and J 1 base, with 6 bases left between them. CDR1 MDHEN and CDR2 SYDVKM come from the germline V gene. The CDR3 DNA is TGTGCCAGCAGTCTACAGTCCTACGAGCAGTACTTC. This sequence encodes CASSLQSYEQYF.

The gene calls are TRBV6-5 and TRBJ1-6, with D hard to call. The CDR3 consists of 16 residues. Trimming removed 2 bases at V and 5 bases at J, with 13 bases between. Germline V CDR1 and CDR2: MNHEY, SVGAGI. The CDR3 DNA is TGTGCCAGCAGTTACGACCGGCCCCGGGATAATTCACCCCTCCACTTT. The encoded protein is CASSYDRPRDNSPLHF.

V gene TRBV3-1 (or the pseudogene TRBV3-2) combines with J gene TRBJ1-1; D not certain. Germline CDR1 LGHDT, CDR2 YNNKEL (reference sequence). The CDR3 totals 14 residues. Trimming took off 4 bases at V and 0 bases at J, with 9 bases between the two ends. The CDR3 is CASSRTPMNTEAFF. The CDR3 DNA is TGTGCCAGCAGCCGTACTCCCATGAACACTGAAGCTTTCTTT.

CDR3 sequence (DNA): TGTGCCAGCAGTGAAGCCCGTTGGACGGGGGCTAATGAAAAACTGTTTTTT. Translating gives CASSEARWTGANEKLFF. The chain is built from TRBV6-1 and TRBJ1-4, with D possibly being TRBD1 (5 bases). Deletions cut 0 bases from V and 3 bases from J, with 14 bases between. Germline CDR1 MNHNS, CDR2 SASEGT. The CDR3 length is 17 residues.

With respect to this clone: At one of its ends the junction is not consistent with the germline gene, which may arise from a read error. This sequence joins TRBV7-7 and TRBJ2-1, with 8 bases lining up with TRBD1. Per germline, CDR1 SSHAT and CDR2 FNYEAQ (reference sequence). The length of the CDR3 is 14 residues. The chain's CDR3 is CASSLNRGSDEQFF. Written as DNA, the CDR3 is TGTGCTAGCAGCTTAAACAGGGGGTCGGATGAGCAGTTCTTC.

This chain joins TRBV7-3 and TRBJ1-1; D gene ambiguous. The CDR3 runs to 13 residues. Germline values: CDR1 SGHTA, CDR2 FQGTGA. V lost 5 bases and J lost 1, with 8 bases in between. CDR3 in DNA: TGTGCCAGCAGCCTCGGGAGGAACACTGAAGCTTTCTTT. It codes for CASSLGRNTEAFF.

V is TRBV28 and J is TRBJ1-2, with 8 bases lining up with TRBD1. Per germline, CDR1 MDHEN and CDR2 SYDVKM. The CDR3 loop spans 14 amino acids. V was clipped by 6 bases and J by 3 bases; unmatched bases: 6. The CDR3 DNA follows: TGTGCCAGCAGGGTTTCGGGACAGGACTATGGCTACACCTTC. As protein: CASRVSGQDYGYTF.